This T cell receptor (beta chain) was sequenced during a study of T cells in Graves' hyperthyroidism and ophthalmopathy. Regions amplified from RNA transcripts were the TCR beta CDR3 regions. HTBI primers were used for first-round RT-PCR of the TCR CDR3. MiXCR, applied by TCRdb to the multiplex PCR reads, yields one record per CDR3 protein. The sample contains about 270,000 distinct CDR3 sequences, roughly 15% of which appear only once. Study results and limitations: Blood samples included most of the expanded thyroid clonotypes exceeding 0.001.

Of note for this clonotype: What it binds is unknown. Just one base apart from a much larger clone, this may be a read error.

Germline assignment: CDR1 SEHNR and CDR2 FQNEAQ (reference sequence). This CDR3 is 14 amino acids long. Material: blood. The receptor's source is a woman between 50 and 59 years old with Graves' hyperthyroidism that later progressed to Graves' ophthalmopathy. The rearrangement links TRBV7-9 to TRBJ1-1; weak D call: TRBD1 (5 bases). In DNA form, the CDR3 reads TGTACCAGCAGCACAGAATCCAGGGTCTCTGAAGCTTTCTTT. Translated: CTSSTESRVSEAFF. The whole variable domain, filled in from reference TRBV7-9 and TRBJ1-1, reads DTGVSQNPRHKITKRGQNVTFRCDPISEHNRLYWYRQTLGQGPEFLTYFQNEAQLEKSRLLSDRFSAERPKGSFSTLEIQRTEQGDSAMYLCTSSTESRVSEAFFGQGTRLTVV.